The 28 T cell receptor beta chains below all came from one sample that was sequenced in a study of T cell repertoires in cytomegalovirus infection. TCRdb called the reads again in MiXCR, with one record for every CDR3 protein. The sample holds 250,000 to 350,000 distinct CDR3 sequences, over 20% seen once. The sequencing sample was made of PBMCs. The receptors shown here come from a human donor in good health (CMV status not recorded). Some clones in this sample may be carry-over from other donors' samples.

This clonotype was counted a single time. CDR3 in amino acids: CASSPPRAGTRRDTQYF. CDR3 sequence (DNA): TGTGCCAGCAGCCCCCCCCGCGCCGGGACTAGACGGGATACGCAGTATTTT. This chain connects TRBV7-9 to TRBJ2-3; TRBD2 agrees at 8 bases. The V gene end was trimmed by 5 bases and the J gene end by 6 bases; junction bases not matched to a gene: 16. Per germline, CDR1 SEHNR and CDR2 FQNEAQ (reference sequence). CDR3 length: 17 amino acids.

The V gene is TRBV28, the J gene TRBJ1-1; D is unclear. The CDR3 covers 13 residues. V was clipped by 5 bases and J by 10 bases, with 17 bases between them. Germline-derived CDR1 and CDR2 are MDHEN and SYDVKM. This CDR3 is CASSGRPERGAFF. CDR3 nucleotides: TGTGCCAGCAGTGGGCGGCCTGAGAGAGGAGCTTTCTTT.

The genes are TRBV19 and TRBJ2-7; D may correspond to TRBD1 or TRBD2 (5 bases each). V was cut by 6 bases and J by 4 bases, with 13 bases left in between. Germline V gives CDR1 LNHDA, CDR2 SQIVND (reference sequence). This CDR3 comprises 13 residues. The DNA for the CDR3 is TGTGCCAGTAGACCCGGGACGGGTTACGAGCAGTACTTC. Its protein product is CASRPGTGYEQYF.

This chain's CDR3 is CSVVQGVYGYTF. The CDR3 DNA is TGCAGCGTTGTCCAAGGGGTCTATGGCTACACCTTC. The genes are TRBV29-1 and TRBJ1-2, with D maybe TRBD1 (5 bases). CDR1 and CDR2 (germline): SQVTM, ANQGSEA. The CDR3 loop spans 12 amino acids. V lost 4 bases and J 4 bases, leaving 10 bases between the germline ends.

DNA for the CDR3: TGCAGTGCTAGCGCCGGGCAGATCCCCTACGAGCAGTACTTC. Its protein product is CSASAGQIPYEQYF. This rearrangement joins TRBV20-1 to TRBJ2-7; D is uncertain. This CDR3 is 14 amino acids long. Trimming cost V 3 bases and J 2 bases, with 14 bases left between them. Per the germline V gene, CDR1 is DFQATT and CDR2 is SNEGSKA (reference sequence).

In this sample, this clonotype turned up a few times. This chain connects TRBV19 to TRBJ2-3; D is tentatively TRBD1 or TRBD2 (6 bases each). Germline loops: CDR1 LNHDA, CDR2 SQIVND (reference sequence). The CDR3 runs 15 residues. Trimming took 10 bases from V and 5 from J, leaving 22 bases between them. The CDR3 here is CANRVEGVDGDTQYF. DNA of the CDR3: TGTGCCAACAGGGTGGAGGGAGTTGACGGAGATACGCAGTATTTT.

This clonotype has at least ten counts. The V and J genes are TRBV7-2 and TRBJ1-2; D not resolved. The ends were cut back, 3 bases at V and 7 bases at J, with 15 bases in the middle. CDR1 is SGHTA, CDR2 FQGNSA, per germline. This CDR3 spans 14 amino acids. In DNA, the CDR3 is TGTGCCAGCAGCTTCCGGACGGAAATAAGTGGCTACACCTTC. The encoded protein is CASSFRTEISGYTF.

This clonotype was seen many times. The chain links TRBV7-2 to TRBJ1-1, with 7 bases identical to TRBD1. Germline-derived CDR1 and CDR2 are SGHTA and FQGNSA. This CDR3 comprises 13 residues. Trimming at V came to 1 base and at J to 6 bases, leaving 2 bases not matched to a gene. Written as DNA, the CDR3 is TGTGCCAGCAGCTTAGTTGACAGGGCTGAAGCTTTCTTT. It is translated as CASSLVDRAEAFF. The whole variable domain, remainder taken from reference TRBV7-2 and TRBJ1-1, is GAGVSQSPSNKVTEKGKDVELRCDPISGHTALYWYRQSLGQGLEFLIYFQGNSAPDKSGLPSDRFSAERTGGSVSTLTIQRTQQEDSAVYLCASSLVDRAEAFFGQGTRLTVV.

The rearrangement uses TRBV20-1 and TRBJ2-2, with D possibly TRBD2 on 5 matching bases. The CDR3 extends over 14 amino acids. V lost 3 bases to trimming and J lost 1 base, with 9 bases between them. Germline CDR1 reads DFQATT; CDR2 reads SNEGSKA (reference sequence). The CDR3 DNA reads as TGCAGTGCTAGCGGGGAGCTGAACACCGGGGAGCTGTTTTTT. It encodes CSASGELNTGELFF.

This clonotype was observed a handful of times. The chain is built from TRBV11-2 and TRBJ2-7, with D possibly TRBD1 on 6 matching bases. Germline V gene data show CDR1 as SGHAT and CDR2 as FQNNGV. V dropped 4 bases and J dropped 2 bases, with 9 bases sitting between them. This CDR3 has 13 amino acids. CDR3 sequence: CASSYTGTYEQYF. CDR3 coding DNA: TGTGCCAGCAGCTACACAGGGACCTACGAGCAGTACTTC.

This clonotype has a count of ten or more. J is TRBJ1-1 and V is TRBV7-2; the D is unclear. This CDR3 comprises 14 residues. Germline V gives CDR1 SGHTA, CDR2 FQGNSA. V lost 0 bases to trimming and J lost 9 bases, with 14 bases between them. CDR3 loop: CASSLAPASSKAFF. In DNA, the CDR3 is TGTGCCAGCAGCTTAGCACCCGCGAGTAGCAAAGCTTTCTTT.

This clonotype was seen a handful of times. The chain combines TRBV10-3 with TRBJ2-7; D possibly corresponds to TRBD1 (6 bases). Trimming took off 6 bases at V and 5 bases at J, with 11 bases between the two ends. The CDR3 extends over 12 amino acids. The germline gives CDR1 ENHRY, CDR2 SYGVKD. In DNA, the CDR3 is TGTGCCATCAGACAGGGTAGCGACGAGCAGTACTTC. It specifies CAIRQGSDEQYF.

The chain couples TRBV7-3 to TRBJ2-3, with D tentatively TRBD1 (6 bases). Germline CDR1 reads SGHTA; CDR2 reads FQGTGA. The CDR3 is 16 residues long. Trimming stripped 2 bases from V and 6 bases from J, with 18 bases between. The CDR3 sequence: CASSLGRRQGLDTQYF. CDR3 coding DNA: TGTGCCAGCAGCTTAGGGCGGAGGCAGGGGCTTGATACGCAGTATTTT.

This clonotype has just a few counts. The rearrangement joins TRBV18 to TRBJ1-2; possibly TRBD1 for D (6 bases). Germline CDR1 is KGHSH and CDR2 is LQKENI. The V gene lost 3 bases and the J gene lost 4 bases, with 9 bases spanning the gap. The CDR3 is 13 amino acids. The CDR3 loop reads CASSPGTPYGYTF. CDR3 bases: TGTGCCAGCTCACCGGGGACACCCTATGGCTACACCTTC.

The chain combines TRBV28 with TRBJ1-2, with 8 bases aligning to TRBD1. This CDR3 has 14 residues. From germline, CDR1 is MDHEN and CDR2 SYDVKM. Germline trimming cut 5 bases from V and 4 bases from J; bases unmatched to any gene: 6. CDR3 in amino acids: CASSTRTGLYGYTF. In nucleotides, the CDR3 is TGTGCCAGCAGTACCCGGACAGGGCTCTATGGCTACACCTTC.

This chain uses TRBV19 with TRBJ1-2; no clear D gene. The V gene lost 7 bases and the J gene lost 0 bases, with 18 bases spanning the gap. Germline CDR1 reads LNHDA; CDR2 reads SQIVND (reference sequence). This CDR3 region has 16 residues. The CDR3 region has the DNA TGTGCCAGTACTCGACGGCGGGGAAGGGCTAACTATGGCTACACCTTC. This encodes CASTRRRGRANYGYTF.

V usage is TRBV7-6 and J usage is TRBJ2-3, with 8 bases that match TRBD2. Germline V CDR1 and CDR2: SGHVS, FNYEAQ. V shed 4 bases, J shed 1 base, and the junction held 13 bases outside the gene matches. The CDR3 has 18 amino acids. CDR3 loop: CASSYLETGGPGTDTQYF. CDR3 DNA sequence: TGTGCCAGCAGCTACCTGGAAACGGGAGGGCCGGGCACAGATACGCAGTATTTT.

This clonotype was seen only a few times. The rearrangement links TRBV12-5 to TRBJ1-2; perhaps TRBD1 as D (6 bases). CDR3 length: 16 residues. The germline V gene encodes CDR1 LGHNT and CDR2 FRNRAP. Trimming shortened V by 0 bases and J by 1 base, and 12 bases separated the two germline ends. As DNA, the CDR3 is TGTGCTAGTGGTTTGGTCCAAGGACAGATTAACTATGGCTACACCTTC. It translates to CASGLVQGQINYGYTF.

The V gene is TRBV11-2, the J gene TRBJ2-1, with 12 bases matching TRBD2. The V segment lost 5 bases and the J segment 10 bases; nucleotides outside the gene matches: 12. CDR3 length: 16 residues. CDR1 is SGHAT and CDR2 is FQNNGV in the germline V gene. CDR3: CASSPQTSGSLREQFF. The CDR3 nucleotides are TGTGCCAGCAGCCCCCAGACTAGCGGGAGCCTTAGGGAGCAGTTCTTC. Full variable domain (missing parts from reference TRBV11-2 and TRBJ2-1): EAGVAQSPRYKIIEKRQSVAFWCNPISGHATLYWYQQILGQGPKLLIQFQNNGVVDDSQLPKDRFSAERLKGVDSTLKIQPAKLEDSAVYLCASSPQTSGSLREQFFGPGTRLTVL.

This clonotype was detected ten times or more. The rearrangement joins TRBV12-5 to TRBJ2-3, with 8 bases lining up with TRBD2. CDR3 length equals 16 residues. Germline trimming cut 2 bases from V and 2 bases from J; bases unmatched to any gene: 6. The V gene's germline CDR1 is LGHNT and CDR2 FRNRAP. The CDR3 DNA reads as TGTGCTAGTGGTTTGAAACTAGCGGTGAACACAGATACGCAGTATTTT. Residues: CASGLKLAVNTDTQYF.

This clonotype was observed at least ten times. V and J are TRBV7-8 and TRBJ2-3, with D perhaps TRBD2 (6 bases). This CDR3 spans 17 amino acids. Germline V gene sequence: CDR1 SGHVS, CDR2 FQNEAQ. The V end was cut by 5 bases, the J end by 2 bases, with 20 bases between. The CDR3 DNA follows: TGTGCCAGCAGCCCCATTCGGGACTCCCGTCTCACAGATACGCAGTATTTT. This translates into CASSPIRDSRLTDTQYF.

This clonotype was recorded many times. The CDR3 reads CASSSLAGVLSAKNIQYF. CDR3 DNA sequence: TGTGCCAGCAGCTCGCTAGCGGGAGTTCTGTCAGCCAAAAACATTCAGTACTTC. V usage is TRBV7-2 and J usage is TRBJ2-4; TRBD2 matches at 10 bases. CDR1 and CDR2 (germline): SGHTA, FQGNSA. The junction had 9 bases not matched to a gene; V was cut back by 4 bases and J by 0 bases. The CDR3 covers 18 residues.

This clonotype was seen ten or more times. The rearrangement uses TRBV5-8 and TRBJ1-1; D is unclear. V lost 4 bases, J lost 0 bases, and 13 bases lay in between. This CDR3 spans 15 amino acids. The germline gives CDR1 SGHTS, CDR2 YDEGEE. CDR3 bases: TGTGCCAGCAGCCCCACCTATCCCTTGAACACTGAAGCTTTCTTT. Translation gives CASSPTYPLNTEAFF.

This clonotype was counted between two and nine times. This chain links TRBV12-3 or TRBV12-4 with TRBJ1-1; TRBD1 aligns across 8 bases. The CDR3 consists of 13 residues. The V segment lost 6 bases and the J segment 5 bases; nucleotides outside the gene matches: 5. For the CDR3, the DNA is TGTGCCAGCAGGCGACAGGGGATGACTGAAGCTTTCTTT. Its protein product is CASRRQGMTEAFF.

This chain connects TRBV19 to TRBJ1-3, with a possible D match to TRBD1 (5 bases). The CDR3 loop spans 14 amino acids. The V end lost 8 bases, the J end lost 0 bases, and 11 bases lay between the germline ends. The germline V gene encodes CDR1 LNHDA and CDR2 SQIVND (reference sequence). The CDR3 here is CASGDSRSGNTIYF. CDR3 nucleotides: TGTGCCAGTGGTGACAGCCGCTCTGGAAACACCATATATTTT. Drawing the rest from reference TRBV19 and TRBJ1-3, the complete variable domain is DGGITQSPKYLFRKEGQNVTLSCEQNLNHDAMYWYRQDPGQGLRLIYYSQIVNDFQKGDIAEGYSVSREKKESFPLTVTSAQKNPTAFYLCASGDSRSGNTIYFGEGSWLTVV.

This clonotype was seen more than once but under ten times. V gene TRBV12-3 or TRBV12-4 combines with J gene TRBJ1-4; D is unresolved. The V gene lost 2 bases and the J gene lost 2 bases, with 9 bases spanning the gap. The length of the CDR3 is 15 residues. CDR3 sequence reads: CASSLRHATNEKLFF. Here the CDR3 DNA reads TGTGCCAGCAGTTTAAGGCATGCGACTAATGAAAAACTGTTTTTT.

This clonotype was observed a few times. This sequence joins TRBV13 and TRBJ2-3, with D perhaps matching TRBD2 (5 bases). V lost 4 bases to trimming and J lost 0 bases, with 14 bases between them. The CDR3 contains 16 residues. From germline, CDR1 is PRHDT and CDR2 FYEKMQ (reference sequence). The CDR3 is CASSSSRVSSTDTQYF. In nucleotides, the CDR3 is TGTGCCAGCAGCTCCTCGAGGGTCTCTAGCACAGATACGCAGTATTTT. Looking up the rest from reference TRBV13 and TRBJ2-3 gives the full variable domain: AAGVIQSPRHLIKEKRETATLKCYPIPRHDTVYWYQQGPGQDPQFLISFYEKMQSDKGSIPDRFSAQQFSDYHSELNMSSLELGDSALYFCASSSSRVSSTDTQYFGPGTRLTVL.

The CDR3 coding sequence is TGTGCCAGCAGTTCCTCGAAACAAAACAGGGGGCAAAAAGCTTTCTTT. It codes for CASSSSKQNRGQKAFF. The V gene is TRBV6-5, the J gene TRBJ1-1; 9 bases agree with TRBD1. The CDR3 is 16 residues long. Trimming cost V 4 bases and J 9 bases; bases outside gene matches: 15. The germline V gene encodes CDR1 MNHEY and CDR2 SVGAGI.